These 5 T cell receptor beta chains were all obtained from the same sample, sequenced in a study of cytomegalovirus exposure and HLA in healthy donors. The PCR had 60 Vbeta and 13 Jbeta primers. The table came from immunoSEQ multiplex PCR; TCRdb's copy has only in-frame clones and leaves some out. This listing includes 150,000 or so clones. The sequencing sample was made of PBMCs. The receptors were sampled from a woman aged 45-60 years in good health and CMV-seronegative.

The CDR3 DNA reads as TGTGCTAGTGGTTTCGCAGGGACTGAAGCTTTCTTT. This translates into CASGFAGTEAFF. V usage is TRBV12-5 and J usage is TRBJ1-1; D is possibly TRBD1 (5 bases). The CDR3 contains 12 residues. Trimming shortened V by 3 bases and J by 5 bases, and 7 bases separated the two germline ends. The germline CDR1 and CDR2 sequences are LGHNT and FRNRAP. The full variable domain, rest sourced from reference TRBV12-5 and TRBJ1-1, is DARVTQTPRHKVTEMGQEVTMRCQPILGHNTVFWYRQTMMQGLELLAYFRNRAPLDDSGMPKDRFSAEMPDATLATLKIQPSEPRDSAVYFCASGFAGTEAFFGQGTRLTVV.

The gene calls are TRBV5-1 and TRBJ2-3; no firm D call. V gave up 0 bases and J gave up 3 bases, with 14 bases separating them. The CDR3 is made up of 16 amino acids. Per germline, CDR1 SGHRS and CDR2 YFSETQ. Written as DNA, the CDR3 is TGCGCCAGCAGCTTGGGGGCGCCGGATGGGACAGATACGCAGTATTTT. It is translated as CASSLGAPDGTDTQYF.

The V call is TRBV14, the J call TRBJ1-1, with TRBD1 matching 10 bases. CDR1 is SGHDN, CDR2 FVKESK, per germline. The CDR3 is made up of 15 amino acids. With 3 bases clipped from V and 1 base from J, the junction kept 2 bases outside the gene matches. Here the CDR3 reads CASSQGQGWNTEAFF. CDR3 in DNA: TGTGCCAGCAGCCAGGGACAGGGGTGGAACACTGAAGCTTTCTTT.

The chain employs TRBV5-1 and TRBJ1-4; 10 positions agree with TRBD1. The CDR3 runs 15 residues. The J segment lost 3 bases and the V segment lost 4 bases, leaving 3 bases of the junction unmatched. Germline V CDR1 and CDR2: SGHRS, YFSETQ. The CDR3 loop is CASSTDRGPNEKLFF. For the CDR3, the DNA is TGCGCCAGCAGCACCGACAGGGGGCCTAATGAAAAACTGTTTTTT.

CDR3 in DNA: TGCGCCAGCAGCTTGGCCGGGACACTGCTACGAGAGCAGTACTTC. This gives the protein CASSLAGTLLREQYF. This chain connects TRBV5-1 to TRBJ2-7; D is perhaps TRBD1 (6 bases). In germline, CDR1 is SGHRS, CDR2 YFSETQ. The CDR3 has 15 amino acids. V was shortened by 0 bases and J by 7 bases, with 17 bases between the two germline ends.